Presented here are 32 T cell receptor beta chains from one specimen sequenced in a study of cytomegalovirus exposure and HLA in healthy donors (dated by TCRdb to about 2017). Library preparation was by the immunoSEQ multiplex PCR assay. The multiplex PCR relied on a mix of 60 forward primers for TCR Vbeta segments and 13 reverse primers for TCR Jbeta segments. In TCRdb, the immuneACCESS table is reduced to in-frame sequences with V and J assigned. These tables do not hold every clone; where another copy was compared, an unresolved V gene accounts for under half, and the others remain unexplained. The sample has 200,000 to 250,000 clones on record, roughly 83% of them singletons. The ten largest make up about 0.77% of the sample. Sequencing used PBMCs. These receptors all stem from a boy between 2 and 10 years old in good health and CMV-seronegative.

The chain joins TRBV6-5 to TRBJ1-2, with D possibly being TRBD1 (6 bases). Trimming shortened V by 4 bases and J by 8 bases, and 8 bases separated the two germline ends. CDR1 is MNHEY, CDR2 SVGAGI, per germline. The CDR3 is 11 amino acids. The CDR3 is CASSLGGGYTF. CDR3 sequence (DNA): TGTGCCAGCAGTTTAGGGGGAGGCTACACCTTC.

The count of this clone is one. This rearrangement joins TRBV11-3 to TRBJ2-1; 10 positions agree with TRBD2. CDR3 length: 15 residues. V was clipped by 2 bases and J by 7 bases; unmatched bases: 5. The germline V gene encodes CDR1 SGHNT and CDR2 YENEEA. The CDR3: CASSLLAGVPNEQFF. For the CDR3, the DNA is TGTGCCAGCAGCTTACTAGCGGGAGTCCCAAATGAGCAGTTCTTC. Drawing the rest from reference TRBV11-3 and TRBJ2-1, the complete variable domain is EAGVVQSPRYKIIEKKQPVAFWCNPISGHNTLYWYLQNLGQGPELLIRYENEEAVDDSQLPKDRFSAERLKGVDSTLKIQPAELGDSAVYLCASSLLAGVPNEQFFGPGTRLTVL.

The CDR3 bases are TGTGCCAGCAGCTTCGGACTAGCGGCTGAGCAGTATTTT. Amino acids: CASSFGLAAEQYF. This chain joins TRBV11-3 and TRBJ2-3; TRBD2 aligns across 10 bases. Germline CDR1 is SGHNT and CDR2 is YENEEA. The CDR3 loop spans 13 amino acids. V shed 3 bases and J 11 bases; nucleotides not matched to a gene: 5.

The V and J genes are TRBV29-1 and TRBJ1-5, with D perhaps matching TRBD1 (5 bases). The CDR3 contains 15 residues. Germline CDR1 is SQVTM and CDR2 is ANQGSEA. The germline V and J ends were trimmed by 4 bases and 4 bases, with 17 bases remaining between them. Written as DNA, the CDR3 is TGCAGCGTTGGTATCGGGAGGGGTGGGAATCAGCCCCAGCATTTT. Its translation: CSVGIGRGGNQPQHF.

This clone was observed a handful of times. DNA of the CDR3: TGCGCCAGCAGCCAAGATCAGGCCGGCTACGAGCAGTACTTC. Translated, it gives CASSQDQAGYEQYF. The chain is built from TRBV4-1 and TRBJ2-7, with no clear D. The ends were cut back, 0 bases at V and 3 bases at J, with 9 bases in the middle. This CDR3 contains 14 residues. From germline, CDR1 is MGHRA and CDR2 YSYEKL.

The chain uses TRBV29-1 and TRBJ2-3, with 9 bases matching TRBD2. CDR1 SQVTM and CDR2 ANQGSEA come from the germline V gene. Losses at the gene ends were 6 bases for V and 6 bases for J; bases not matched to a gene: 7. The CDR3 totals 13 residues. CDR3 bases: TGCAGCGTCTCTAGCGGGAAGTTTGATACGCAGTATTTT. Translated: CSVSSGKFDTQYF.

The chain joins TRBV19 to TRBJ2-3; the match to TRBD1 covers 9 bases. Germline CDR1 LNHDA, CDR2 SQIVND (reference sequence). The CDR3 has 15 residues. The ends lost 5 bases at V and 4 bases at J; junction bases unmatched: 7. The CDR3 DNA sequence: TGTGCCAGTAGTTTAGGGACAGGGATGCCAGATACGCAGTATTTT. Its translation: CASSLGTGMPDTQYF.

This chain uses TRBV27 with TRBJ1-1; possibly TRBD1 for D (6 bases). The germline V and J ends were trimmed by 1 base and 7 bases, with 19 bases remaining between them. Germline V gene data show CDR1 as MNHEY and CDR2 as SMNVEV (reference sequence). The CDR3 extends over 16 amino acids. The CDR3 DNA follows: TGTGCCAGCAGTTTATTCGCGGGGGGCAGGGGATTTGAAGCTTTCTTT. Its translation: CASSLFAGGRGFEAFF.

The chain combines TRBV19 with TRBJ2-7; possible D gene TRBD2, 5 bases. Deletions cut 2 bases from V and 5 bases from J, with 10 bases between. Germline CDR1 LNHDA, CDR2 SQIVND (reference sequence). The CDR3 is 13 residues long. Written as DNA, the CDR3 is TGTGCCAGTAGTATAAGCGGCCTCGACGAGCAGTACTTC. Translated: CASSISGLDEQYF.

The chain combines TRBV5-1 with TRBJ2-7, with 9 positions matching TRBD2. CDR3 length: 17 amino acids. Trimming took 0 bases from V and 4 from J; bases not matched to a gene: 11. Germline lookup yields CDR1 SGHRS and CDR2 YFSETQ. The CDR3 nucleotides are TGCGCCAGCAGCTTGGCGGTCCGCGGGAGGGGAGGGTACGAGCAGTACTTC. Amino acid sequence: CASSLAVRGRGGYEQYF.

This chain joins TRBV11-2 and TRBJ1-2, with 8 positions matching TRBD1. The CDR3 sequence is 15 residues long. In germline, CDR1 is SGHAT, CDR2 FQNNGV. After removal of 4 bases from V and 4 bases from J, the junction contained 8 bases not matched to a gene. The CDR3 nucleotides read TGTGCCAGCAGCTCAGTCAGACAGGGGTCCTATGGCTACACCTTC. As protein: CASSSVRQGSYGYTF.

This clone was observed once. The gene calls are TRBV6-5 and TRBJ1-2; D is perhaps TRBD1 (6 bases). Germline V gene sequence: CDR1 MNHEY, CDR2 SVGAGI. V gave up 0 bases and J gave up 1 base, with 12 bases separating them. This CDR3 region has 16 residues. The CDR3 DNA reads as TGTGCCAGCAGTTACTCTGGGGGCACCGATAACTATGGCTACACCTTC. It is translated as CASSYSGGTDNYGYTF.

This clone was recorded a few times. This chain joins TRBV30 and TRBJ1-1; maybe TRBD1 (6 bases). CDR1 GTSNPN and CDR2 SVGIG come from the germline V gene (reference sequence). CDR3 length equals 12 residues. The germline V and J ends were trimmed by 4 bases and 8 bases, with 14 bases remaining between them. For the CDR3, the DNA is TGTGCCTGGACTCACCCCGGGACAGAAGCTTTCTTT. Its protein is CAWTHPGTEAFF.

The chain carries TRBV6-1 and TRBJ2-2; 7 positions match TRBD1. The CDR3 runs 14 residues. Looked up from germline, CDR1 is MNHNS and CDR2 is SASEGT. Losses at the gene ends were 2 bases for V and 6 bases for J; bases not matched to a gene: 3. In DNA form, the CDR3 reads TGTGCCAGCAGTGAACAGGGGGAATCCGGGGAGCTGTTTTTT. Translating it yields CASSEQGESGELFF.

This clone was picked up one time. The chain recombines TRBV11-2 with TRBJ2-5; a weak D match, TRBD2 (6 bases). The CDR3 runs 15 residues. Trimming took 5 bases from V and 3 from J, leaving 16 bases between them. In germline, CDR1 is SGHAT, CDR2 FQNNGV. The CDR3 protein is CASSPIPGVKETQYF. For the CDR3, the DNA is TGTGCCAGCAGCCCCATCCCGGGGGTAAAAGAGACCCAGTACTTC.

The chain couples TRBV25-1 to TRBJ2-1, with a tentative D call TRBD1 (6 bases). V was trimmed by 5 bases and J by 5 bases, leaving 16 bases between them. Germline values: CDR1 MGHDK, CDR2 SYGVNS. This CDR3 has 15 residues. This CDR3 reads CASSPKAAGDNEQFF. CDR3 in DNA: TGTGCCAGCAGTCCCAAAGCGGCAGGGGACAATGAGCAGTTCTTC.

V gene TRBV25-1 combines with J gene TRBJ1-6; D is uncertain. Germline values: CDR1 MGHDK, CDR2 SYGVNS. V was pared by 1 base and J by 8 bases, with 12 bases between. The CDR3 has 15 residues. CDR3: CASSESPSGHSPLHF. The CDR3 nucleotides are TGTGCCAGCAGTGAATCGCCCAGCGGGCATTCACCCCTCCACTTT. The whole variable domain, filled in from reference TRBV25-1 and TRBJ1-6, reads EADIYQTPRYLVIGTGKKITLECSQTMGHDKMYWYQQDPGMELHLIHYSYGVNSTEKGDLSSESTVSRIRTEHFPLTLESARPSHTSQYLCASSESPSGHSPLHFGNGTRLTVT.

This rearrangement joins TRBV29-1 to TRBJ1-1; D is undetermined. CDR1 and CDR2 from the germline V gene are SQVTM and ANQGSEA. V was shortened by 0 bases and J by 6 bases, with 14 bases between the two germline ends. This CDR3 contains 14 residues. CDR3: CSVEDPKVQAEAFF. The CDR3, as DNA: TGCAGCGTTGAAGATCCAAAAGTCCAGGCTGAAGCTTTCTTT. The variable domain in full, completed from reference TRBV29-1 and TRBJ1-1, reads SAVISQKPSRDICQRGTSLTIQCQVDSQVTMMFWYRQQPGQSLTLIATANQGSEATYESGFVIDKFPISRPNLTFSTLTVSNMSPEDSSIYLCSVEDPKVQAEAFFGQGTRLTVV.

The chain has TRBV14 and TRBJ1-2; possibly TRBD1 for D (5 bases). Looked up from germline, CDR1 is SGHDN and CDR2 is FVKESK. With 2 bases removed from V and 3 bases from J, the gap between germline ends came to 19 bases. The CDR3 totals 17 residues. The CDR3 loop is CASSQLRRGGAYYGYTF. The CDR3 bases are TGTGCCAGCAGCCAATTGCGTCGTGGAGGGGCCTACTATGGCTACACCTTC.

Only one count was recorded for this clone. CDR3 nucleotides: TGTGCCAGTAGTATAAATTGGGGGCTCGGGGATACGCAGTATTTT. It yields the protein CASSINWGLGDTQYF. This chain joins TRBV19 and TRBJ2-3, with D perhaps TRBD1 (6 bases). This CDR3 spans 15 amino acids. Trimming left V 2 bases short and J 6 bases short, with 15 bases between. CDR1 and CDR2 from the germline V gene are LNHDA and SQIVND (reference sequence).

A single count supports this clone. One end of the junction fails to match germline, which may point to a read error. This chain uses TRBV9 with TRBJ2-2; D is uncertain. CDR3 length: 12 amino acids. Germline CDR1 SGDLS, CDR2 YYNGEE. The CDR3 DNA sequence: TGTGCCGGCAGCGTATTCCGGGGGGAGCTGTTTTTT. Translation: CAGSVFRGELFF. Looking up the rest from reference TRBV9 and TRBJ2-2 gives the full variable domain: DSGVTQTPKHLITATGQRVTLRCSPRSGDLSVYWYQQSLDQGLQFLIQYYNGEERAKGNILERFSAQQFPDLHSELNLSSLELGDSALYFCAGSVFRGELFFGEGSRLTVL.

In its sample, this clone was seen a few times. The chain carries TRBV7-3 and TRBJ2-3; 9 bases are shared with TRBD2. From germline, CDR1 is SGHTA and CDR2 FQGTGA. With V trimmed by 5 bases and J by 1 base, 16 bases remained unmatched. This CDR3 has 19 residues. The CDR3 bases are TGTGCCAGCAGCCCTAGGGGCTTTCGGGCTAGCGGGGGCACAGATACGCAGTATTTT. This translates into CASSPRGFRASGGTDTQYF.

This clone was seen once. J is TRBJ2-3 and V is TRBV2; 8 bases match TRBD2. Per the germline V gene, CDR1 is SNHLY and CDR2 is FYNNEI. The V and J ends lost 7 bases and 0 bases, in that order; junction bases with no gene match: 3. The CDR3 has 14 amino acids. In nucleotides, the CDR3 is TGTGCCAGCACCCGGGAGGGAAGCACAGATACGCAGTATTTT. Its translation is CASTREGSTDTQYF.

This clone has just one count. This chain connects TRBV7-9 to TRBJ2-1; D might be TRBD2 (6 bases). Trimming pared 5 bases from V and 8 bases from J, leaving 16 bases between. Germline V gives CDR1 SEHNR, CDR2 FQNEAQ (reference sequence). The length of the CDR3 is 14 residues. The CDR3 coding sequence is TGTGCCAGCAGCCCGGAAGGGCCGGGGGATGAGCAGTTCTTC. Residues: CASSPEGPGDEQFF. The full variable domain, its missing parts supplied by reference TRBV7-9 and TRBJ2-1, is DTGVSQNPRHKITKRGQNVTFRCDPISEHNRLYWYRQTLGQGPEFLTYFQNEAQLEKSRLLSDRFSAERPKGSFSTLEIQRTEQGDSAMYLCASSPEGPGDEQFFGPGTRLTVL.

In this sample, this clone turned up a few times. The J gene is TRBJ2-6, the V gene TRBV6-1, with 8 bases identical to TRBD1. Germline V gene lookup returns CDR1 MNHNS and CDR2 SASEGT. With 1 base clipped from V and 3 bases from J, the junction kept 8 bases outside the gene matches. The CDR3 covers 18 residues. CDR3 nucleotide sequence: TGTGCCAGCAGTGAAGTTCGGACAGGGTATGGTGGGGCCAACGTCCTGACTTTC. Translated, it gives CASSEVRTGYGGANVLTF.

The V and J genes are TRBV2 and TRBJ1-1; 8 bases are a match to TRBD1. J was trimmed by 3 bases and V by 6 bases; bases with no gene match: 6. This CDR3 region has 14 residues. Germline CDR1 reads SNHLY; CDR2 reads FYNNEI. The CDR3 DNA is TGTGCCAGCAGCGAACTACAGGGGGACACTGAAGCTTTCTTT. This encodes CASSELQGDTEAFF.

This clone occurred once. V is TRBV27 and J is TRBJ1-2; 7 bases map to TRBD1. Germline CDR1 and CDR2: MNHEY and SMNVEV (reference sequence). Trimming at V came to 7 bases and at J to 0 bases, leaving 5 bases not matched to a gene. This CDR3 spans 14 amino acids. For the CDR3, the DNA is TGTGCCAGCACCCCGGGGACAGCTAACTATGGCTACACCTTC. It encodes CASTPGTANYGYTF.

About this clone: At one of its ends the junction is not consistent with the germline gene, which may arise from a read error. The V call is TRBV11-2, the J call TRBJ2-7; 9 positions match TRBD2. Germline V CDR1 and CDR2: SGHAT, FQNNGV. The CDR3 spans 15 residues. The CDR3 DNA is TGTGCCGGCAGCGCCTTGGGCGGGAGGGCCCACGAGCAGTACTTC. This gives the protein CAGSALGGRAHEQYF. Full variable domain (rest looked up from reference TRBV11-2 and TRBJ2-7): EAGVAQSPRYKIIEKRQSVAFWCNPISGHATLYWYQQILGQGPKLLIQFQNNGVVDDSQLPKDRFSAERLKGVDSTLKIQPAKLEDSAVYLCAGSALGGRAHEQYFGPGTRLTVT.

The rearrangement links TRBV7-2 to TRBJ2-3; 8 nucleotides agree with TRBD2. The length of the CDR3 is 14 residues. Per germline, CDR1 SGHTA and CDR2 FQGNSA. V was clipped by 3 bases and J by 8 bases; unmatched bases: 7. As DNA, the CDR3 is TGTGCCAGCAGCTTGGGGGGGGCGGGGGGTACGCAGTATTTT. It yields the protein CASSLGGAGGTQYF.

V gene TRBV13 combines with J gene TRBJ2-7; TRBD2 matches at 10 bases. Germline V lookup: CDR1 PRHDT, CDR2 FYEKMQ (reference sequence). The trim removed 4 bases at V and 0 bases at J, leaving 3 bases unmatched. The CDR3 consists of 15 residues. The CDR3 DNA reads TGTGCCAGCAGCTCATGGACTAGCGGCTCCTACGAGCAGTACTTC. This codes for CASSSWTSGSYEQYF.

CDR3 sequence (DNA): TGTGCCAGTAGCCCGACAGGGGGCTCCTACAATGAGCAGTTCTTC. The encoded protein is CASSPTGGSYNEQFF. V and J are TRBV19 and TRBJ2-1; 9 nucleotides line up with TRBD1. V lost 6 bases to trimming and J lost 0 bases; unmatched junction nucleotides: 3. This CDR3 comprises 15 residues. The germline CDR1 and CDR2 sequences are LNHDA and SQIVND (reference sequence).

J is TRBJ2-7 and V is TRBV6-6; 9 nucleotides align to TRBD2. Per the germline V gene, CDR1 is MNHNY and CDR2 is SVGAGI (reference sequence). The CDR3 is 15 residues long. The V gene end was trimmed by 4 bases and the J gene end by 4 bases; junction bases not matched to a gene: 8. The CDR3 protein is CASSFSGSLGYEQYF. DNA of the CDR3: TGTGCCAGCAGTTTTAGCGGGAGCCTCGGGTACGAGCAGTACTTC.